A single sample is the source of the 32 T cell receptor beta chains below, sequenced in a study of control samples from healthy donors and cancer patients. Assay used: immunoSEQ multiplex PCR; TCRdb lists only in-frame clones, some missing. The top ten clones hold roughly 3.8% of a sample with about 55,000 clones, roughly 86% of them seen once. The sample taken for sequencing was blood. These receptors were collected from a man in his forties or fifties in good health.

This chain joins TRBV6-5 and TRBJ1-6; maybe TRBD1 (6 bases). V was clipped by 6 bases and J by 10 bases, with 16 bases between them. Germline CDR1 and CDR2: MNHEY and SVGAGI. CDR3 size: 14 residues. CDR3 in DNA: TGTGCCAGCAGCGAGAATCCAGGGGACTCACCCCTCCACTTT. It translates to CASSENPGDSPLHF.

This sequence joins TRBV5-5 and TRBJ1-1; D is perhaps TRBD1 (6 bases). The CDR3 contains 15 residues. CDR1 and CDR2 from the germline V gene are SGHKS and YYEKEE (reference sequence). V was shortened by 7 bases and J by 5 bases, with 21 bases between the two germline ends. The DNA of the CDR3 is TGTGCCAGCCAAATAGGTGGGGGCGGCGGGACTGAAGCTTTCTTT. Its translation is CASQIGGGGGTEAFF.

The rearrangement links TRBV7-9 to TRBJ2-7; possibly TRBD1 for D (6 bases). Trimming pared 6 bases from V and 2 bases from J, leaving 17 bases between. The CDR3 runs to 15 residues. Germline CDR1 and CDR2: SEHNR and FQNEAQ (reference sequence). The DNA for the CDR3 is TGTGCCAGCAGTCTCGGACAGTTTATAACCTACGAGCAGTACTTC. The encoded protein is CASSLGQFITYEQYF.

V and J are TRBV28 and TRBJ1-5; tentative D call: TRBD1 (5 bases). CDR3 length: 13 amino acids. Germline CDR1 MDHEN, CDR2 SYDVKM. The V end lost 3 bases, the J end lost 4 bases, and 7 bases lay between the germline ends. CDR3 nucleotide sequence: TGTGCCAGCAGTTTGTCAGGGAATCAGCCCCAGCATTTT. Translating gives CASSLSGNQPQHF.

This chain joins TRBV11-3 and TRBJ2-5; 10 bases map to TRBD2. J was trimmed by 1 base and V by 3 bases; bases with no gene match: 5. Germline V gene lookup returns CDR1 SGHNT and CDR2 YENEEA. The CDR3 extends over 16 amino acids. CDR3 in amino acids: CASSLGLAGAQETQYF. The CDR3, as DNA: TGTGCCAGCAGCTTGGGGCTAGCGGGAGCCCAAGAGACCCAGTACTTC. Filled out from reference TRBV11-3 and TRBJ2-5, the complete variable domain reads EAGVVQSPRYKIIEKKQPVAFWCNPISGHNTLYWYLQNLGQGPELLIRYENEEAVDDSQLPKDRFSAERLKGVDSTLKIQPAELGDSAVYLCASSLGLAGAQETQYFGPGTRLLVL.

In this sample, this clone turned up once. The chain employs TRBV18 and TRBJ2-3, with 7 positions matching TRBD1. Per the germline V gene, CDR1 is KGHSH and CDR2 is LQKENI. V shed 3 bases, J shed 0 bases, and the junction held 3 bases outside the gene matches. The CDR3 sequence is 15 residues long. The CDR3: CASSPDRQSTDTQYF. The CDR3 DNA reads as TGTGCCAGCTCACCGGACAGGCAAAGCACAGATACGCAGTATTTT.

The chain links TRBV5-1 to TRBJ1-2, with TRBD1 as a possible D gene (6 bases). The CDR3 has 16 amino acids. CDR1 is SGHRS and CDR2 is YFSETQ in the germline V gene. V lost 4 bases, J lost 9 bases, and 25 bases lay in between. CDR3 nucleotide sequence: TGCGCCAGCAGCCCGACGTGGCAGGGGAACCAAGGACGCTACACCTTC. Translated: CASSPTWQGNQGRYTF.

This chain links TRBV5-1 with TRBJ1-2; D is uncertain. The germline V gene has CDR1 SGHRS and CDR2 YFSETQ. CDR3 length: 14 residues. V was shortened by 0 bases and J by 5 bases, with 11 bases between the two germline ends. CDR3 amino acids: CASSLEDSGYGYTF. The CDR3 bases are TGCGCCAGCAGCTTGGAGGATTCTGGGTATGGCTACACCTTC. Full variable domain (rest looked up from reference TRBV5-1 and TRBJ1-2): KAGVTQTPRYLIKTRGQQVTLSCSPISGHRSVSWYQQTPGQGLQFLFEYFSETQRNKGNFPGRFSGRQFSNSRSEMNVSTLELGDSALYLCASSLEDSGYGYTFGSGTRLTVV.

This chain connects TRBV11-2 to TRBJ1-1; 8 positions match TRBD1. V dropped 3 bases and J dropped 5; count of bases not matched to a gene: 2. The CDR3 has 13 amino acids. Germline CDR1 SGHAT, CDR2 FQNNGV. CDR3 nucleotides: TGTGCCAGCAGCTTGGACAGGGCTACTGAAGCTTTCTTT. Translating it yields CASSLDRATEAFF.

Here the CDR3 DNA reads TGTGCCAGCAGTTCCCCTGCGGGAGGGGAGACCCAGTACTTC. It yields the protein CASSSPAGGETQYF. This chain uses TRBV28 with TRBJ2-5, with 9 nucleotides matching TRBD2. V shed 4 bases and J 5 bases; nucleotides not matched to a gene: 5. The CDR3 runs to 14 residues. The germline V gene encodes CDR1 MDHEN and CDR2 SYDVKM.

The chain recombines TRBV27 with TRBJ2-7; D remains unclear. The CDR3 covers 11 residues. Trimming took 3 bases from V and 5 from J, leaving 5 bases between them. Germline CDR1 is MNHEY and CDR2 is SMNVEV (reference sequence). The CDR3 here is CASSFANEQYF. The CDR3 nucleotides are TGTGCCAGCAGTTTTGCCAACGAGCAGTACTTC.

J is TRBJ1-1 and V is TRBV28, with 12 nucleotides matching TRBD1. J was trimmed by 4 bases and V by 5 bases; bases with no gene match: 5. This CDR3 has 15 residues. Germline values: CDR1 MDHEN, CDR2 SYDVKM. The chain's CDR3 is CASSPPGQGATEAFF. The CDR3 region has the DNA TGTGCCAGCAGTCCGCCGGGACAGGGGGCCACTGAAGCTTTCTTT.

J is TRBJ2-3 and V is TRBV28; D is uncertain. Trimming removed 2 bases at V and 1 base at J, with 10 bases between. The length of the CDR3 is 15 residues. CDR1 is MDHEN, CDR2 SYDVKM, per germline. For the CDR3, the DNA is TGTGCCAGCAGTTTAATCAGAATCGGCACAGATACGCAGTATTTT. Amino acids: CASSLIRIGTDTQYF.

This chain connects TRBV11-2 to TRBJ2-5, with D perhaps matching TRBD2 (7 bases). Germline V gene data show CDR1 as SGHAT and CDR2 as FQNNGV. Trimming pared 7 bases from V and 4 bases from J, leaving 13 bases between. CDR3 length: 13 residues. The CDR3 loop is CASTGGGGETQYF. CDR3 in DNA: TGTGCCAGCACCGGGGGAGGGGGAGAGACCCAGTACTTC. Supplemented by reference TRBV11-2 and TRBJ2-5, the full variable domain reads EAGVAQSPRYKIIEKRQSVAFWCNPISGHATLYWYQQILGQGPKLLIQFQNNGVVDDSQLPKDRFSAERLKGVDSTLKIQPAKLEDSAVYLCASTGGGGETQYFGPGTRLLVL.

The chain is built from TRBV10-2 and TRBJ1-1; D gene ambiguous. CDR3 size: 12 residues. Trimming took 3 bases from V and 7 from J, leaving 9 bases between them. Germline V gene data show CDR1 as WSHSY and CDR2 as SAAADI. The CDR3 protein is CASSDSGVEAFF. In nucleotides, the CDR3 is TGCGCCAGCAGTGATTCTGGGGTTGAAGCTTTCTTT.

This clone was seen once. The CDR3 region has the DNA TGTGCCAGCACCCTTCAGGCCGGGGAGCTGTTTTTT. It is translated as CASTLQAGELFF. The chain couples TRBV12-3 or TRBV12-4 to TRBJ2-2, with no clear D. Trimming cost V 7 bases and J 6 bases, with 9 bases left between them. CDR3 length: 12 residues.

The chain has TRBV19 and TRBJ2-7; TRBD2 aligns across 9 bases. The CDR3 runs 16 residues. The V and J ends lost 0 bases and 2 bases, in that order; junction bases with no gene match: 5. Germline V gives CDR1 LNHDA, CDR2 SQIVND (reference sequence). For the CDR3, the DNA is TGTGCCAGTAGTATAGACCATCTAGCGGGGACCTACGAGCAGTACTTC. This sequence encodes CASSIDHLAGTYEQYF. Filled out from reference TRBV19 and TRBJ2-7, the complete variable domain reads DGGITQSPKYLFRKEGQNVTLSCEQNLNHDAMYWYRQDPGQGLRLIYYSQIVNDFQKGDIAEGYSVSREKKESFPLTVTSAQKNPTAFYLCASSIDHLAGTYEQYFGPGTRLTVT.

CDR3: CASRLQGAQYEQYF. Here the CDR3 DNA reads TGTGCCAGCAGACTTCAGGGGGCGCAGTACGAGCAGTACTTC. The V gene is TRBV27, the J gene TRBJ2-7; TRBD1 aligns across 8 bases. Unmatched junction bases numbered 8, after V lost 6 bases and J lost 4 bases. The CDR3 spans 14 residues. Germline V gene data show CDR1 as MNHEY and CDR2 as SMNVEV (reference sequence).

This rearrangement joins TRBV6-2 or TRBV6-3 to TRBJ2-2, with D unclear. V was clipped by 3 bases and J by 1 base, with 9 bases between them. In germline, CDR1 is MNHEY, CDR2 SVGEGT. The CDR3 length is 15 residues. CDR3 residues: CASSYKAWNTGELFF. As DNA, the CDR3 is TGTGCCAGCAGTTATAAGGCTTGGAACACCGGGGAGCTGTTTTTT.

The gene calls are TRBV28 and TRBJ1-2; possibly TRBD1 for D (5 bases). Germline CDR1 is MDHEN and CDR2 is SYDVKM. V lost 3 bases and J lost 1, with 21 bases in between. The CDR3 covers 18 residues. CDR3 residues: CASSFLGTVYGLNYGYTF. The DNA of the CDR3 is TGTGCCAGCAGTTTTCTGGGGACTGTCTATGGGCTTAACTATGGCTACACCTTC.

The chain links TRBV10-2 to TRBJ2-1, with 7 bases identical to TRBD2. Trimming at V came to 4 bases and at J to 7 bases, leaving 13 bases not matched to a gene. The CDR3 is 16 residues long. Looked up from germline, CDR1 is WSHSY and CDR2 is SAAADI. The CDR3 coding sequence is TGCGCCAGCAGTGGGGGCCCCGGGACTACTGTTAATGAGCAGTTCTTC. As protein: CASSGGPGTTVNEQFF.

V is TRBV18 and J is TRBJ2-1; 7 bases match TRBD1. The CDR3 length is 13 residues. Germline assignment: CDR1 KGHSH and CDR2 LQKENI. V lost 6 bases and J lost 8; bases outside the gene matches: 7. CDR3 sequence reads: CASSPTGSDEQFF. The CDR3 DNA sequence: TGTGCCAGCTCCCCGACAGGGTCCGATGAGCAGTTCTTC.

The CDR3 loop reads CSASRAGAGDTQYF. The CDR3 coding sequence is TGCAGTGCTAGTAGAGCGGGAGCGGGAGATACGCAGTATTTT. The chain couples TRBV20-1 to TRBJ2-3; TRBD2 matches 8 bases. Looked up from germline, CDR1 is DFQATT and CDR2 is SNEGSKA (reference sequence). The V gene end was trimmed by 3 bases and the J gene end by 5 bases; junction bases not matched to a gene: 7. The CDR3 length is 14 residues.

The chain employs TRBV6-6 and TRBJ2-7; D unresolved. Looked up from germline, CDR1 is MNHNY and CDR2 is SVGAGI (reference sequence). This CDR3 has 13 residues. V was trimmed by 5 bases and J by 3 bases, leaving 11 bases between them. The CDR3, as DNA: TGTGCCAGCAGTAACGGCGCTGGCTACGAGCAGTACTTC. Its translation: CASSNGAGYEQYF.

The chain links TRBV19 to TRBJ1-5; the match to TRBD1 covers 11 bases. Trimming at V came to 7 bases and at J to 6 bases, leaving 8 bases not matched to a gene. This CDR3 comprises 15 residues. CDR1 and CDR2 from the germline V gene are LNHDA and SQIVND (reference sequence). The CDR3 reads CASIRTGGSGQPQHF. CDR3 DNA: TGTGCCAGTATTCGGACAGGGGGCAGTGGTCAGCCCCAGCATTTT.

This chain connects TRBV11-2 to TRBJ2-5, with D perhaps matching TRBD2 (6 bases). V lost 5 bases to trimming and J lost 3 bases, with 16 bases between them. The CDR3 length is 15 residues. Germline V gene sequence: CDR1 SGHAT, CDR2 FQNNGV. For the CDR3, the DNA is TGTGCCAGCAGCGCCCTACTAGGGGAGGAAGAGACCCAGTACTTC. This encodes CASSALLGEEETQYF.

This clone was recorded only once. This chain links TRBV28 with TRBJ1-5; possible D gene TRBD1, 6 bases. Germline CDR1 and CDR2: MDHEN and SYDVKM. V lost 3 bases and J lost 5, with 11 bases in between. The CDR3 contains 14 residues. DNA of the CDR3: TGTGCCAGCAGTTTGGAAGCAGGGGATCAGCCCCAGCATTTT. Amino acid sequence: CASSLEAGDQPQHF.

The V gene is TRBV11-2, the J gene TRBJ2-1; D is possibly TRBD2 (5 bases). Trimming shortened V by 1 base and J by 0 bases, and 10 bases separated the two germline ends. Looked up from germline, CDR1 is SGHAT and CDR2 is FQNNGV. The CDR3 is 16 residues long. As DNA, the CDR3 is TGTGCCAGCAGCTTAGTTACTAGTAGCTCCTACAATGAGCAGTTCTTC. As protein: CASSLVTSSSYNEQFF.

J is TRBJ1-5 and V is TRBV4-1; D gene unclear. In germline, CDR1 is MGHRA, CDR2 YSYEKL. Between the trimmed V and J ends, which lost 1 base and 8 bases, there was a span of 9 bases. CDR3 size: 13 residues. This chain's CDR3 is CASSQGAMEPQHF. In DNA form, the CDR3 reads TGCGCCAGCAGCCAAGGAGCGATGGAGCCCCAGCATTTT.

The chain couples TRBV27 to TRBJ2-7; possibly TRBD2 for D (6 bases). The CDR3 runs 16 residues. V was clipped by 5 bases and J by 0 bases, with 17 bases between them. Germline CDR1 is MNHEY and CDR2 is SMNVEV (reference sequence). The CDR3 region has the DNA TGTGCCAGCAGTAGTAGTCGGGGGTCGAGCTCCTACGAGCAGTACTTC. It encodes CASSSSRGSSSYEQYF.

CDR3 nucleotide sequence: TGTGCCAGTAGTGGACAGGGGGCATATAGCAATCAGCCCCAGCATTTT. It encodes CASSGQGAYSNQPQHF. The chain has TRBV19 and TRBJ1-5; TRBD1 aligns across 11 bases. Losses at the gene ends were 5 bases for V and 0 bases for J; bases not matched to a gene: 3. The germline V gene has CDR1 LNHDA and CDR2 SQIVND (reference sequence). The CDR3 contains 16 residues.

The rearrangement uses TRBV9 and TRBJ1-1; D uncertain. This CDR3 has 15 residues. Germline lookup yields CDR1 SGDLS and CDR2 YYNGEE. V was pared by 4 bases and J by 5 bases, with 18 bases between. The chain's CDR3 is CASSPQLAEKTEAFF. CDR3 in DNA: TGTGCCAGCAGCCCCCAATTGGCAGAAAAAACTGAAGCTTTCTTT.